This T cell receptor (beta chain) is drawn from a study of OX40 agonist ivuxolimab in advanced cancers. Study-wide background: Patients with prior anti-PD-1, anti-PD-L1 or anti-CTLA-4 therapy were eligible; 40% to 45% had some. Three patients, one with hepatocellular carcinoma and two with cutaneous melanoma, achieved partial responses.

V shed 3 bases and J 2 bases; nucleotides not matched to a gene: 7. The CDR3 sequence is 15 residues long. Per the germline V gene, CDR1 is SGHAT and CDR2 is FQNNGV. The protocol was immunoSEQ multiplex PCR, while the TCRdb copy is restricted to in-frame clones and leaves out a portion. The repertoire holds about 81,000 clones, with under 95% as singletons. The chain joins TRBV11-2 to TRBJ2-7; 7 bases agree with TRBD1. The input for sequencing was CD4+ or CD8+ T cells sorted from blood, taken in a trial of the OX40 agonist ivuxolimab. This receptor was obtained from an adult with an advanced solid tumor such as melanoma, head and neck, liver or kidney cancer. The chain's CDR3 is CASSFTGDATYEQYF. The CDR3 DNA is TGTGCCAGCAGCTTTACAGGGGATGCAACCTACGAGCAGTACTTC.